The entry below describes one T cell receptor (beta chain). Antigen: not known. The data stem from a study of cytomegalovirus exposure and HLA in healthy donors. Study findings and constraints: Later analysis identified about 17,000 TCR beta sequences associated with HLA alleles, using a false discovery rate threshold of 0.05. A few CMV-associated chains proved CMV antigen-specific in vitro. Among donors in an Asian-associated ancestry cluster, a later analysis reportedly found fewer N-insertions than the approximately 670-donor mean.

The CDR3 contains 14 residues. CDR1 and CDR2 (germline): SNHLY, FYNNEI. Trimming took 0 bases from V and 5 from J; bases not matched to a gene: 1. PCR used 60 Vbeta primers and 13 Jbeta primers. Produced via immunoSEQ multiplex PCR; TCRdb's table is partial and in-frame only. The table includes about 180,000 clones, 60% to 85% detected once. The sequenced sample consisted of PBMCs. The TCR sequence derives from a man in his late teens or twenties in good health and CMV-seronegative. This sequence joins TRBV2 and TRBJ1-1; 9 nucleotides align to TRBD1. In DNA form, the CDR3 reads TGTGCCAGCAGTGAAGCGGGGACAGGGACTGAAGCTTTCTTT. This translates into CASSEAGTGTEAFF. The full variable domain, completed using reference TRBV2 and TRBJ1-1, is EPEVTQTPSHQVTQMGQEVILRCVPISNHLYFYWYRQILGQKVEFLVSFYNNEISEKSEIFDDQFSVERPDGSNFTLKIRSTKLEDSAMYFCASSEAGTGTEAFFGQGTRLTVV.